Below, one T cell receptor (beta chain) is given with its context. Antigen unknown. Measured with immunoSEQ multiplex PCR; TCRdb has only the in-frame clones, and not every one. The sample lists 100,000 to 120,000 clones, about 95% occurring once. The germline V and J ends were trimmed by 9 bases and 2 bases, with 17 bases remaining between them. Germline CDR1 and CDR2: MDHEN and SYDVKM. The CDR3 contains 15 residues. The source of the sample is a study of T cell responses to AZD1222 COVID-19 vaccine. Whole-study findings and limits: Just six AZD1222 recipients were seropositive at baseline. Spike-spanning, vaccine-associated CD4 TCRs were dominant at 160-218 and 743-854. The peak T cell response came first, and repertoires were sampled only after it. There were mostly white British donors and more females than males, and clonal diversity was possibly underestimated.

This TCR was recovered from an adult who received the AZD1222 COVID-19 vaccine. Sample: peripheral blood, taken 28 days after the second AZD1222 dose. The rearrangement joins TRBV28 to TRBJ1-5, with a tentative D call TRBD1 (5 bases). CDR3: CARGGGDGGNQPQHF. The CDR3 DNA reads as TGTGCCAGGGGGGGTGGGGACGGGGGCAATCAGCCCCAGCATTTT.